Listed below are T cell receptor beta chains from one sample, sequenced in a study of post-analysis software for immune sequencing data. MiXCR, applied by TCRdb to the PCR reads, yields one record per CDR3 protein. The sample holds roughly 200,000 distinct CDR3 sequences; approximately 29% are singletons and the top ten take 3% to 4%. Sequencing used blood. The receptors shown here come from a girl under 18 with multiple sclerosis. Both conserved end residues are part of each CDR3. Each record gives: V gene, D gene, clone size, J gene, CDR3 protein, CDR3 DNA. A D gene is named only where the DNA matches it firmly. Clone size is shown for a subset of rows, as once, few, many or a class of expanded clone.

>TRBV7-9|TRBD1|-|TRBJ1-5
CASSLALQGAVSNQPQHF
TGTGCCAGCAGCTTAGCTTTACAGGGGGCGGTTAGCAATCAGCCCCAGCATTTT
>TRBV7-2|-|-|TRBJ2-5
CASSARPSSGETQYF
TGTGCCAGCAGCGCACGCCCAAGTTCTGGGGAGACCCAGTACTTC
>TRBV7-2|-|-|TRBJ2-5
CASSFSEGREKTQYF
TGTGCCAGCAGCTTCTCCGAGGGGCGCGAGAAGACCCAGTACTTC
>TRBV20-1|TRBD2|few|TRBJ2-7
CSGLGGKAPYEQYF
TGCAGTGGCCTCGGGGGGAAAGCTCCCTACGAGCAGTACTTC
>TRBV5-1|TRBD1|-|TRBJ1-5
CASSLAPGTGTNQPQHF
TGCGCCAGCAGCTTGGCTCCCGGGACAGGGACCAATCAGCCCCAGCATTTT
>TRBV6-2/TRBV6-3|-|few|TRBJ2-7
CASSYGRYEQYF
TGTGCCAGCAGTTACGGTCGCTACGAGCAGTACTTC
>TRBV10-2|-|-|TRBJ1-6
CANLGGYSSSYNSPLHF
TGCGCCAACCTTGGGGGTTACTCGAGCTCCTATAATTCACCCCTCCACTTT
>TRBV6-1|TRBD1|-|TRBJ2-3
CARGDRGLTDTQYF
TGTGCCAGGGGGGACAGGGGGCTCACAGATACGCAGTATTTT
>TRBV2|TRBD1|-|TRBJ1-2
CASIPGQGAGYGYTF
TGTGCCAGCATCCCCGGACAGGGGGCTGGCTATGGCTACACCTTC
>TRBV5-1|TRBD2|many|TRBJ2-1
CASSLAGTSLNEQFF
TGCGCCAGCAGCTTGGCCGGGACTAGTTTAAATGAGCAGTTCTTC
>TRBV7-9|-|-|TRBJ2-7
CASSPPGSPYEQYF
TGTGCCAGCAGCCCTCCAGGGTCTCCCTACGAGCAGTACTTC
>TRBV29-1|TRBD2|once|TRBJ2-1
CSVSGLAGAADNERFF
TGTAGCGTTTCGGGACTAGCGGGAGCAGCAGACAATGAGCGGTTCTTC
>TRBV7-9|TRBD2|many|TRBJ2-7
CASSSGLAGVLRLYEQYF
TGTGCCAGCAGCTCGGGACTAGCGGGAGTACTCCGCCTCTACGAGCAGTACTTC
>TRBV18|-|many|TRBJ2-1
CASSPRDGARNEQFF
TGTGCCAGCTCACCACGGGATGGGGCGCGGAATGAGCAGTTCTTC
>TRBV12-3/TRBV12-4|-|-|TRBJ2-5
CASSLTIQETQYF
TGTGCCAGCAGTTTGACAATTCAAGAGACCCAGTACTTC
>TRBV6-5|TRBD1|-|TRBJ1-2
CASSYGAAGGGYGYTF
TGTGCCAGCAGTTACGGGGCGGCAGGGGGAGGCTATGGCTACACCTTC
>TRBV5-1|-|-|TRBJ2-5
CASSFPVGRASGYQETQYF
TGCGCCAGCAGCTTTCCTGTTGGAAGGGCGAGTGGCTACCAAGAGACCCAGTACTTC
>TRBV5-1|-|-|TRBJ2-7
CASSLEAGPGNEQYF
TGCGCCAGCAGCTTGGAGGCAGGGCCTGGCAACGAGCAGTACTTC
>TRBV20-1|-|-|TRBJ2-1
CSASGSSYNEQFF
TGCAGTGCTAGCGGGAGCTCCTACAATGAGCAGTTCTTC
>TRBV11-2|-|-|TRBJ2-7
CASSFEGAYEQYF
TGTGCCAGCAGCTTTGAGGGAGCCTACGAGCAGTACTTC
>TRBV29-1|-|-|TRBJ2-1
CSIENGVAHNEQFF
TGCAGCATTGAAAACGGGGTAGCCCACAATGAGCAGTTCTTC
>TRBV12-3/TRBV12-4|-|many|TRBJ1-1
CASSFFGMNTEAFF
TGTGCCAGCAGTTTTTTTGGGATGAACACTGAAGCTTTCTTT
>TRBV7-2|-|-|TRBJ2-2
CASSFGRIVGTGELFF
TGTGCCAGCAGCTTTGGCAGAATAGTGGGGACCGGGGAGCTGTTTTTT
>TRBV6-5|TRBD1|many|TRBJ1-1
CASSGTGMNAEAFF
TGTGCCAGCAGTGGGACAGGGATGAACGCTGAAGCTTTCTTT
>TRBV20-1|TRBD2|once|TRBJ2-1
CSTRTSGRYNEQFF
TGCAGTACTAGGACTAGCGGGAGATACAATGAGCAGTTCTTC
>TRBV11-2|-|-|TRBJ2-2
CASSQRAGDTGELFF
TGTGCCAGCAGCCAAAGGGCTGGGGACACCGGGGAGCTGTTTTTT
>TRBV20-1|-|many|TRBJ1-6
CSARDRVGWNSPLHF
TGCAGTGCTAGAGATCGGGTAGGCTGGAATTCACCCCTCCACTTT
>TRBV13|TRBD2|few|TRBJ2-7
CASSLVGLAGGPPYEQYF
TGTGCCAGCAGCTTAGTGGGACTAGCGGGAGGGCCCCCCTACGAGCAGTACTTC
>TRBV12-3/TRBV12-4|TRBD2|many|TRBJ2-5
CASRISGSGETQYF
TGTGCCAGCAGGATTAGCGGGAGCGGTGAGACCCAGTACTTC
>TRBV29-1|TRBD1|many|TRBJ2-1
CSVEAGGGYNEQFF
TGCAGCGTTGAGGCAGGGGGCGGCTATAATGAGCAGTTCTTC
>TRBV5-6|-|many|TRBJ1-2
CASSPSDTAYGYTF
TGTGCCAGCAGCCCGTCGGACACGGCCTATGGCTACACCTTC
>TRBV3-1|-|-|TRBJ1-3
CASSPPDLLSGSGNTIYF
TGTGCCAGCAGCCCACCAGACCTACTCTCCGGCTCTGGAAACACCATATATTTT
>TRBV5-1|TRBD1|few|TRBJ1-2
CASNPGGPSYGYTF
TGCGCCAGCAACCCAGGGGGCCCTTCCTATGGCTACACCTTC
>TRBV5-6|-|-|TRBJ2-1
CASSLEVAAYNEQFF
TGTGCCAGCAGCTTGGAGGTAGCGGCCTACAATGAGCAGTTCTTC
>TRBV15|-|few|TRBJ1-1
CATSRERGVTEAFF
TGTGCCACCAGCAGAGAACGAGGGGTCACTGAAGCTTTCTTT
>TRBV6-2/TRBV6-3|-|-|TRBJ2-7
CASSYPSNGRGYEQYF
TGTGCCAGCAGTTACCCATCTAATGGCAGGGGCTACGAGCAGTACTTC
>TRBV20-1|TRBD2|once|TRBJ2-5
CSAGLAQETQYF
TGCAGTGCTGGACTAGCCCAAGAGACCCAGTACTTC
>TRBV2|TRBD2|-|TRBJ2-3
CASSPTGLAGGQDTQYF
TGTGCCAGCAGCCCGACCGGACTAGCGGGGGGGCAAGATACGCAGTATTTT
>TRBV13|-|few|TRBJ1-6
CASNLGGAYNSPLHF
TGTGCCAGCAACTTAGGTGGGGCCTATAATTCACCCCTCCACTTT
>TRBV7-2|-|-|TRBJ1-1
CASSPRLGNAEAFF
TGTGCCAGCAGCCCGAGGTTGGGGAACGCTGAAGCTTTCTTT
>TRBV2|TRBD1|few|TRBJ1-2
CASSQPGQGDYGYTF
TGTGCCAGCAGTCAACCGGGACAGGGCGACTATGGCTACACCTTC
>TRBV5-8|-|-|TRBJ2-2
CASSTQGNLDTGELFF
TGTGCCAGCAGCACACAGGGTAATTTGGACACCGGGGAGCTGTTTTTT